The clone carrying this T cell receptor beta chain was observed a few times. Its antigen remains unidentified. The PCR employed 60 Vbeta primers together with 13 Jbeta primers. Produced via immunoSEQ multiplex PCR; TCRdb's table is partial and in-frame only. The sample yields 170,000 or so clones, over 70% seen once. The data belong to a study of cytomegalovirus exposure and HLA in healthy donors. V dropped 7 bases and J dropped 4; count of bases not matched to a gene: 7. Germline lookup yields CDR1 MNHNS and CDR2 SASEGT. The CDR3 length is 14 residues. Study-wide results and caveats: In a later analysis, at a false discovery rate of 0.05, some 15,000 TCR beta sequences were associated with HLA alleles. Immune exposure information comprised only CMV serostatus. TCR beta V- and J-gene trimming was later associated with a missense DCLRE1C variant.

The sequenced material came from PBMCs. The V and J genes are TRBV6-1 and TRBJ1-2; 9 bases match TRBD1. The clonotype originates from a woman aged 30 to 39 in good health and CMV-seropositive. The CDR3 nucleotides read TGTGCCAGCATCGGGACAGGGACTTTCTATGGCTACACCTTC. It codes for CASIGTGTFYGYTF.